This TCR beta chain was recovered during a study of CD4 T cells in relation to SARS-CoV-2 and coronaviruses. About the research overall: Crossreactive spike epitopes shared across donors were mapped to their HLA restriction. Study-level points and caveats: Samples before the pandemic and after infection were not matched within any donor. Crossreactive clones expanded significantly less to SARS-CoV-2 than monoreactive clones.

This table comes from immunoSEQ multiplex PCR, and its TCRdb copy is limited to in-frame clones, with some not included. The sample consists of about 68,000 clones, more than 85% of them appearing once. CD4+ T cells from unexposed donors were obtained before the COVID-19 pandemic (2011-2018). Cryopreserved PBMCs were CD4-enriched, then split into naive and memory cells. Germline V gives CDR1 SGHDN, CDR2 FVKESK. Germline trimming cut 4 bases from V and 6 bases from J; bases unmatched to any gene: 8. CDR3 length: 17 residues. With regard to this clone: No antigen is known for it.

This receptor was taken from a human donor in good health. This chain connects TRBV14 to TRBJ2-1, with 14 bases that match TRBD2. Sequenced sample: naive CD4+ T cells from PBMCs. Subset denoted: naive CD4+ T cells isolated by negative enrichment. The CDR3 DNA reads TGTGCCAGCAGCCGATTCGGGACTAGCGGGAGTGCCAATGAGCAGTTCTTC. Protein: CASSRFGTSGSANEQFF.